Below, one TCR beta chain is given with its context. What it recognizes is unknown. V was shortened by 3 bases and J by 2 bases, with 16 bases between the two germline ends. Germline V gives CDR1 MNHNS, CDR2 SASEGT. This CDR3 comprises 16 residues. The data are from a study of identical twins. General study findings and limits: The abundant beta clonotypes from cord blood had fewer insertions, and memory repertoires had none of this. An excess of low generation probability was shown by twin-shared out-of-frame alpha sequences. Models underpredicted monozygotic twin sharing of out-of-frame TCR alpha.

TCRdb processed the 5' RACE reads anew with MiXCR; each CDR3 protein has one entry. The sample carries around 340,000 distinct CDR3 sequences, 12% recorded once. These records were also assigned to another study, of yellow fever vaccine responses in identical twins. That paper notes: Reportedly, twins showed a vaccine T cell response that looked partly convergent and partly personalized.

Material: CD8+ T cells sorted from blood. This receptor was taken from a woman between 18 and 29 years old in good health. The chain recombines TRBV6-1 with TRBJ2-5; D possibly corresponds to TRBD1 (5 bases). The CDR3 DNA sequence: TGTGCCAGCAGTGAGGGTAGGGGCCATCTTCAAGAGACCCAGTACTTC. Protein sequence: CASSEGRGHLQETQYF.